This is a list of T cell receptor beta chains from one sample in a study of blood T cell repertoires in COVID-19. The assay was immunoSEQ multiplex PCR, and TCRdb's table has in-frame clones only and misses some. The repertoire holds 150,000 to 200,000 clones, with 83% as singletons. Specimen: PBMCs or T cells enriched from blood (not recorded which). These TCRs come from a woman in her forties or fifties in a cohort exposed to, infected with or recovered from COVID-19 (not recorded which). Both conserved end residues are part of each CDR3. The D gene is left open where the match is weak. Only some rows state a clone size, as once, few, many or a class for expanded clones.

v_call: TRBV19
d_call: -
clone_size: -
j_call: TRBJ2-5
cdr3_aa: CASGPHAETQYF
cdr3_nt: TGTGCCAGTGGCCCCCACGCAGAGACCCAGTACTTC

v_call: TRBV27
d_call: -
clone_size: once
j_call: TRBJ1-4
cdr3_aa: CASRLLGLGGEKLFF
cdr3_nt: TGTGCCAGCCGACTATTAGGCCTGGGTGGAGAAAAACTGTTTTTT

v_call: TRBV11-2
d_call: -
clone_size: -
j_call: TRBJ1-4
cdr3_aa: CASSLDGAVGLFF
cdr3_nt: TGTGCCAGCAGCTTAGATGGGGCGGTGGGACTGTTTTTT

v_call: TRBV9
d_call: -
clone_size: few
j_call: TRBJ2-7
cdr3_aa: CASSVETGSGGEQYF
cdr3_nt: TGTGCCAGCAGCGTGGAGACAGGCTCAGGGGGGGAGCAGTACTTC

v_call: TRBV7-8
d_call: -
clone_size: -
j_call: TRBJ2-7
cdr3_aa: CASSLSGNYEQYF
cdr3_nt: TGTGCCAGCAGCCTGTCCGGGAACTACGAGCAGTACTTC

v_call: TRBV7-9
d_call: TRBD2
clone_size: -
j_call: TRBJ2-5
cdr3_aa: CASIVGAGDETQYF
cdr3_nt: TGTGCCAGCATTGTAGGAGCGGGGGATGAGACCCAGTACTTC

v_call: TRBV19
d_call: -
clone_size: -
j_call: TRBJ1-1
cdr3_aa: CASSISARDKNTEAFF
cdr3_nt: TGTGCCAGTAGTATCTCGGCCCGGGACAAAAACACTGAAGCTTTCTTT

v_call: TRBV11-3
d_call: -
clone_size: -
j_call: TRBJ2-1
cdr3_aa: CASSRDSYNEQFF
cdr3_nt: TGTGCCAGCAGCCGCGACTCCTACAATGAGCAGTTCTTC

v_call: TRBV19
d_call: TRBD2
clone_size: -
j_call: TRBJ2-1
cdr3_aa: CASSPTSGSLYNEQFF
cdr3_nt: TGTGCCAGTAGCCCAACTAGCGGGAGTCTATACAATGAGCAGTTCTTC

v_call: TRBV11-2
d_call: TRBD1
clone_size: -
j_call: TRBJ2-7
cdr3_aa: CASSPQGDAYEQYF
cdr3_nt: TGTGCCAGCAGCCCCCAGGGGGATGCGTACGAGCAGTACTTC

v_call: TRBV6-5
d_call: TRBD1
clone_size: -
j_call: TRBJ2-7
cdr3_aa: CASKPGQGGSYEQYF
cdr3_nt: TGTGCCAGCAAGCCTGGACAGGGAGGATCCTACGAGCAGTACTTC

v_call: TRBV6-7
d_call: -
clone_size: -
j_call: TRBJ1-2
cdr3_aa: CASAIYPGTGSTWGVYGYTF
cdr3_nt: TGTGCCAGCGCTATTTACCCCGGGACTGGGAGCACCTGGGGGGTCTATGGCTACACCTTC

v_call: TRBV29-1
d_call: TRBD1
clone_size: few
j_call: TRBJ2-1
cdr3_aa: CSVEPPDRDNEQFF
cdr3_nt: TGCAGCGTTGAACCCCCGGACAGGGACAATGAGCAGTTCTTC

v_call: TRBV6-2/TRBV6-3
d_call: -
clone_size: -
j_call: TRBJ2-7
cdr3_aa: CASSYVRAEQYF
cdr3_nt: TGTGCCAGCAGTTACGTCAGGGCCGAGCAGTACTTC